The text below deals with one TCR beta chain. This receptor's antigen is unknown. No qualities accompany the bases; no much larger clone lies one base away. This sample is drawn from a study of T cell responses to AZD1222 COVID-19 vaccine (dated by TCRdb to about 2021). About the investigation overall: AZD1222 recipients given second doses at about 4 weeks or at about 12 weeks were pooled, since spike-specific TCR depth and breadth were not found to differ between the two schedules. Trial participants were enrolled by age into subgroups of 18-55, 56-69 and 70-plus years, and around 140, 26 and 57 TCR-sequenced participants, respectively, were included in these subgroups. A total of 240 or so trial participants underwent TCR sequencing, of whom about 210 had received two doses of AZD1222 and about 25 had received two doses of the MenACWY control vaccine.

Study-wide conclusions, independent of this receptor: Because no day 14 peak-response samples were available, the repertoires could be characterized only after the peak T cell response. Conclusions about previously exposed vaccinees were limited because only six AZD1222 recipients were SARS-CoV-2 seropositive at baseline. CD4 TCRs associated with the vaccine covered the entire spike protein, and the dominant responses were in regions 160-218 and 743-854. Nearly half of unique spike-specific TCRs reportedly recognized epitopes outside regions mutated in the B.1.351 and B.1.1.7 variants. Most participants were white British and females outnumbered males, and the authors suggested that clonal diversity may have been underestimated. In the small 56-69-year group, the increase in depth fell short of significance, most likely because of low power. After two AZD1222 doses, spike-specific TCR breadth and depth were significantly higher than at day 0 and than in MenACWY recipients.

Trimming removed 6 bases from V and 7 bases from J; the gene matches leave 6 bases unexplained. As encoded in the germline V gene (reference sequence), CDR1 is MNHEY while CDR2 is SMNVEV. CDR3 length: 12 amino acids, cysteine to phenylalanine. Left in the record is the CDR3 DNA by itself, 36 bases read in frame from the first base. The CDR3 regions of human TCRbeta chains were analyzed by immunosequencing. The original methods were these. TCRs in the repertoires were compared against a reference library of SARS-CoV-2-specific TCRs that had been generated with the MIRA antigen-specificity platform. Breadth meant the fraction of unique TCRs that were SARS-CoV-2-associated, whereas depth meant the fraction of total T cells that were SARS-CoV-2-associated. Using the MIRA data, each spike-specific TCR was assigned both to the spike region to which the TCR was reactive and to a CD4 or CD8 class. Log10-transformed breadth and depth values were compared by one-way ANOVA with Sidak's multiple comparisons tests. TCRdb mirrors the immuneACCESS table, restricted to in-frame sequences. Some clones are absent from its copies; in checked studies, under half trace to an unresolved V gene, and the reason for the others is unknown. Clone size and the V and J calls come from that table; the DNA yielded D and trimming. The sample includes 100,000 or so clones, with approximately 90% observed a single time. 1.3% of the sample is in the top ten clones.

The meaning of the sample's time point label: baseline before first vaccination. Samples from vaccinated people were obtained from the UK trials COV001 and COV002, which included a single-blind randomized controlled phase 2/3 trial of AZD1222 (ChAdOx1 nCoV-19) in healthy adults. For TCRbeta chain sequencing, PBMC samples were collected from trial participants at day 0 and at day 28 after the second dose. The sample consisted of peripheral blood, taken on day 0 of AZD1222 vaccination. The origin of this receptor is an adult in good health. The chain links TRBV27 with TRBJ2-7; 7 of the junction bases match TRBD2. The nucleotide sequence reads TGTGCCAGCAGGGCAGCGGGGTCTGAGCAGTACTTC. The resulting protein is CASRAAGSEQYF.